These 25 T cell receptor beta chains were sequenced from one sample in a study of blood T cell repertoires in COVID-19. Data came from immunoSEQ multiplex PCR; TCRdb stores just in-frame clones and leaves some out. Here the sample spans over 100,000 clones, roughly 89% being singletons. Sequencing was performed on PBMCs or T cells enriched from blood (not recorded which). The receptor source for this set is a woman aged 30 to 39 who had recovered from COVID-19.

This clone was seen a handful of times. The rearrangement joins TRBV28 to TRBJ2-7; 9 bases match TRBD2. V gave up 2 bases and J gave up 4 bases; unmatched junction bases: 3. CDR1 MDHEN and CDR2 SYDVKM come from the germline V gene. The CDR3 consists of 14 residues. The CDR3 reads CASSLVGLAYEQYF. The CDR3 coding sequence is TGTGCCAGCAGTTTAGTGGGACTAGCTTACGAGCAGTACTTC.

The chain is built from TRBV3-1 (or the pseudogene TRBV3-2) and TRBJ1-2, with 8 bases fitting TRBD1. J gave up 4 bases and V 1 base, and 5 bases lay outside the gene matches. CDR1 LGHDT and CDR2 YNNKEL come from the germline V gene (reference sequence). This CDR3 is 15 amino acids long. The DNA of the CDR3 is TGTGCCAGCAGCCAAGCGCTCACAGGGGGCTATGGCTACACCTTC. Its translation: CASSQALTGGYGYTF.

The V call is TRBV5-1, the J call TRBJ1-5; no firm D call. CDR3 length equals 15 residues. The V gene lost 0 bases and the J gene lost 4 bases, with 11 bases spanning the gap. Germline CDR1 is SGHRS and CDR2 is YFSETQ. CDR3 sequence reads: CASSLVATRNQPQHF. CDR3 sequence (DNA): TGCGCCAGCAGCTTGGTAGCGACAAGGAATCAGCCCCAGCATTTT.

This chain connects TRBV7-9 to TRBJ1-1, with D maybe TRBD1 (5 bases). CDR1 is SEHNR, CDR2 FQNEAQ, per germline (reference sequence). There are 12 residues in the CDR3. Trimming cost V 4 bases and J 5 bases, with 8 bases left between them. CDR3 region: CASSWGETEAFF. As DNA, the CDR3 is TGTGCCAGCAGCTGGGGGGAGACTGAAGCTTTCTTT.

The chain carries TRBV5-4 and TRBJ2-5; TRBD1 might be the D (5 bases). V lost 3 bases to trimming and J lost 2 bases, with 14 bases between them. The CDR3 contains 15 residues. Germline V gene lookup returns CDR1 SGHNT and CDR2 YYREEE (reference sequence). The CDR3 spells CASSSDTQVQETQYF. CDR3 coding DNA: TGTGCCAGCAGCTCGGACACACAGGTACAAGAGACCCAGTACTTC.

The chain links TRBV7-6 to TRBJ1-4, with D tentatively TRBD1 (6 bases). Trimming shortened V by 5 bases and J by 6 bases, and 13 bases separated the two germline ends. Germline-derived CDR1 and CDR2 are SGHVS and FNYEAQ. The CDR3 extends over 14 amino acids. The CDR3 region is CASSRTVAYEKLFF. The CDR3 nucleotides are TGTGCCAGCAGCCGGACAGTGGCTTATGAAAAACTGTTTTTT.

V is TRBV12-3 or TRBV12-4 and J is TRBJ2-1; D not certain. V was shortened by 4 bases and J by 10 bases, with 11 bases between the two germline ends. The CDR3 is 12 amino acids. The DNA for the CDR3 is TGTGCCAGCAGTTCTAAGCTTCCCGAGCAGTTCTTC. Its translation: CASSSKLPEQFF.

The chain carries TRBV29-1 and TRBJ2-7, with TRBD2 matching 11 bases. The CDR3 has 15 residues. CDR1 and CDR2 from the germline V gene are SQVTM and ANQGSEA. The junction had 5 bases not matched to a gene; V was cut back by 2 bases and J by 2 bases. Here the CDR3 reads CSVELGLADPYEQYF. The DNA for the CDR3 is TGCAGCGTTGAATTGGGACTAGCGGACCCCTACGAGCAGTACTTC.

V is TRBV7-8 and J is TRBJ2-3; possibly TRBD1 for D (6 bases). Trimming took off 2 bases at V and 1 base at J, with 16 bases between the two ends. The germline V gene encodes CDR1 SGHVS and CDR2 FQNEAQ. The CDR3 length is 17 residues. The CDR3 sequence is CASSLNTRGRGTDTQYF. The CDR3 DNA reads TGTGCCAGCAGCTTAAATACCAGGGGAAGGGGCACAGATACGCAGTATTTT.

DNA of the CDR3: TGCGCCAGCAGCCAAGATAGTAGTGAGACCCAGTACTTC. This sequence encodes CASSQDSSETQYF. This chain uses TRBV4-1 with TRBJ2-5; unclear D gene. The CDR3 sequence is 13 residues long. With 0 bases removed from V and 5 bases from J, the gap between germline ends came to 7 bases. CDR1 and CDR2 (germline): MGHRA, YSYEKL.

This rearrangement joins TRBV29-1 to TRBJ2-1; 10 positions agree with TRBD2. The V gene end was trimmed by 2 bases and the J gene end by 0 bases; junction bases not matched to a gene: 16. Germline loops: CDR1 SQVTM, CDR2 ANQGSEA. The CDR3 spans 20 residues. CDR3 region: CSVELGGRLAGYPSYNEQFF. The CDR3 DNA reads TGCAGCGTTGAATTGGGGGGGAGACTAGCGGGCTACCCCTCCTACAATGAGCAGTTCTTC.

The chain uses TRBV18 and TRBJ2-1; 7 bases are a match to TRBD2. The germline gives CDR1 KGHSH, CDR2 LQKENI. Trimming at V came to 6 bases and at J to 1 base, leaving 6 bases not matched to a gene. This CDR3 contains 15 residues. CDR3 amino acids: CASSPTSSSYNEQFF. The DNA for the CDR3 is TGTGCCAGCTCCCCGACTAGCTCATCCTACAATGAGCAGTTCTTC.

V gene TRBV7-2 combines with J gene TRBJ2-3, with no clear D. Trimming pared 4 bases from V and 7 bases from J, leaving 24 bases between. CDR3 length equals 17 residues. Germline V gene lookup returns CDR1 SGHTA and CDR2 FQGNSA. Written as DNA, the CDR3 is TGTGCCAGCAGCTCTCCTACGACATTAACTGCCCTAAATACGCAGTATTTT. Its protein product is CASSSPTTLTALNTQYF. The full variable domain, with the rest looked up from reference TRBV7-2 and TRBJ2-3, is GAGVSQSPSNKVTEKGKDVELRCDPISGHTALYWYRQSLGQGLEFLIYFQGNSAPDKSGLPSDRFSAERTGGSVSTLTIQRTQQEDSAVYLCASSSPTTLTALNTQYFGPGTRLTVL.

The chain carries TRBV5-4 and TRBJ1-1, with TRBD1 identical over 7 bases. CDR3 length equals 15 residues. V trimming: 4 bases; J trimming: 4 bases; junction bases outside the gene matches: 10. CDR1 SGHNT and CDR2 YYREEE come from the germline V gene (reference sequence). CDR3 in amino acids: CASSLIGQGGTEAFF. CDR3 in DNA: TGTGCCAGCAGCCTGATTGGGCAGGGGGGCACTGAAGCTTTCTTT.

This clone was found a few times. This chain connects TRBV4-3 to TRBJ2-7; TRBD2 is a possible D gene (5 bases). CDR1 and CDR2 from the germline V gene are LGHNA and YSLEER. This CDR3 is built from 15 residues. Trimming removed 3 bases at V and 3 bases at J, with 15 bases between. CDR3: CASSHFLGNNYEQYF. CDR3 in DNA: TGCGCCAGCAGCCATTTTCTCGGGAACAACTACGAGCAGTACTTC.

This chain links TRBV4-1 with TRBJ2-1, with 10 bases identical to TRBD2. Germline V gene sequence: CDR1 MGHRA, CDR2 YSYEKL. The CDR3 totals 21 residues. V shed 0 bases and J 5 bases; nucleotides not matched to a gene: 19. DNA of the CDR3: TGCGCCAGCAGCCAAGATTGGGTTGCGAGCGGGAGGGAAGGGGGACACAATGAGCAGTTCTTC. It translates to CASSQDWVASGREGGHNEQFF.

This chain uses TRBV4-1 with TRBJ2-7; 9 bases map to TRBD1. V shed 2 bases and J 5 bases; nucleotides not matched to a gene: 10. Looked up from germline, CDR1 is MGHRA and CDR2 is YSYEKL. This CDR3 comprises 16 residues. The CDR3 nucleotides read TGCGCCAGCAGCCAATTCCTTTCGGACAGGGGAGACGAGCAGTACTTC. This translates into CASSQFLSDRGDEQYF.

This sequence joins TRBV7-3 and TRBJ2-3; the match to TRBD1 covers 8 bases. The CDR3 is made up of 17 amino acids. Germline loops: CDR1 SGHTA, CDR2 FQGTGA. J gave up 0 bases and V 5 bases, and 10 bases lay outside the gene matches. The CDR3 DNA is TGTGCCAGCAGCGCGTACCGACAGGGGACTAGCACAGATACGCAGTATTTT. Translation gives CASSAYRQGTSTDTQYF.

This clone was picked up one time. The chain carries TRBV25-1 and TRBJ2-1; D is undetermined. Germline-derived CDR1 and CDR2 are MGHDK and SYGVNS. This CDR3 is built from 17 residues. V lost 5 bases and J lost 0, with 17 bases in between. CDR3 loop: CASSLATRSHSYNEQFF. CDR3 nucleotides: TGTGCCAGCAGTTTGGCAACGAGGAGTCACTCCTACAATGAGCAGTTCTTC.

J is TRBJ2-1 and V is TRBV3-1 (or the pseudogene TRBV3-2), with 10 bases aligning to TRBD2. The CDR3 is made up of 19 amino acids. The germline CDR1 and CDR2 sequences are LGHDT and YNNKEL (reference sequence). V shed 4 bases and J 7 bases; nucleotides not matched to a gene: 19. CDR3: CASSPNLWATSGNGNEQFF. CDR3 coding DNA: TGTGCCAGCAGCCCTAACCTGTGGGCCACTAGCGGGAACGGAAATGAGCAGTTCTTC.

The V and J genes are TRBV3-1 (or the pseudogene TRBV3-2) and TRBJ2-1; 11 bases agree with TRBD2. The CDR3 length is 16 residues. Unmatched junction bases numbered 5, after V lost 5 bases and J lost 2 bases. Germline V gene sequence: CDR1 LGHDT, CDR2 YNNKEL (reference sequence). The CDR3 DNA sequence: TGTGCCAGCAGCGCTCGACTAGCGGGACCCTACAATGAGCAGTTCTTC. This encodes CASSARLAGPYNEQFF.

The chain employs TRBV4-1 and TRBJ1-2; no definite D call. Germline CDR1 MGHRA, CDR2 YSYEKL. Trimming removed 1 base at V and 8 bases at J, with 14 bases between. The CDR3 extends over 14 amino acids. The CDR3 sequence is CASSQGARRPGYTF. CDR3 DNA sequence: TGCGCCAGCAGCCAAGGGGCCCGAAGGCCCGGCTACACCTTC.

This rearrangement joins TRBV30 to TRBJ1-1; weak D call: TRBD1 (5 bases). Germline CDR1 is GTSNPN and CDR2 is SVGIG (reference sequence). CDR3 length: 15 residues. With 2 bases removed from V and 0 bases from J, the gap between germline ends came to 13 bases. The CDR3 bases are TGTGCCTGGAGTCCCCGGACAAGGGTGAACACTGAAGCTTTCTTT. This encodes CAWSPRTRVNTEAFF.

This rearrangement joins TRBV28 to TRBJ1-1, with D possibly matching TRBD1 (6 bases). Germline V gene lookup returns CDR1 MDHEN and CDR2 SYDVKM. This CDR3 region has 14 residues. Trimming cost V 4 bases and J 0 bases, with 9 bases left between them. CDR3 DNA: TGTGCCAGCAGTTGGGACACGGTGAACACTGAAGCTTTCTTT. This translates into CASSWDTVNTEAFF. The full variable domain, rest sourced from reference TRBV28 and TRBJ1-1, is DVKVTQSSRYLVKRTGEKVFLECVQDMDHENMFWYRQDPGLGLRLIYFSYDVKMKEKGDIPEGYSVSREKKERFSLILESASTNQTSMYLCASSWDTVNTEAFFGQGTRLTVV.

The V call is TRBV14, the J call TRBJ1-4; unclear D gene. V was clipped by 4 bases and J by 11 bases, with 20 bases between them. Germline CDR1 is SGHDN and CDR2 is FVKESK. This CDR3 has 15 amino acids. The CDR3 is CASSPYRTGRDKLFF. CDR3 bases: TGTGCCAGCAGCCCCTATCGGACGGGGAGGGATAAACTGTTTTTT.